This record covers a single T cell receptor beta chain. Its antigen is unidentified. From germline, CDR1 is MGHRA and CDR2 YSYEKL. The CDR3 sequence is 16 residues long. V was clipped by 4 bases and J by 8 bases; unmatched bases: 13. Every one of the donors was a Caucasian adult that lived in Nashville, Tennessee. Generated by immunoSEQ multiplex PCR, the TCRdb table keeps only in-frame clones and is missing some. The profile shows about 320,000 clones, around 86% of them singletons. This record comes from a study of shared clonotypes between healthy human individuals. The wider study: CD4 naive and CD4 memory each took three plates per donor, while CD8 naive took two and CD8 memory one.

Study observations and caveats: The four-donor shared clonotypes exceeded non-shared clonotypes in generation probability, with non-shared ones scoring lower. Sequencing depth was predicted to influence how clonotypes are shared among donors.

Sequenced: memory CD8+ T cells sorted from blood. The subset denotes: CD45RO+ cells pooled with CCR7-negative TemRA cells. The rearrangement joins TRBV4-1 to TRBJ1-4, with 7 bases identical to TRBD1. The receptor comes from a man younger than 35 in good health. The CDR3 region is CASSLGGTGVGEKLFF. DNA of the CDR3: TGCGCCAGCAGCCTTGGAGGAACAGGGGTTGGCGAAAAACTGTTTTTT.